The 28 T cell receptor beta chains presented below share a single source sample, sequenced in a study of blood T cell repertoires in COVID-19. Profiling relied on immunoSEQ multiplex PCR, and the TCRdb table lists in-frame clones only, not all of them. The table records about 69,000 clones, 60% to 85% of them present only once. Sequenced material: peripheral blood. The receptor set was obtained from a man between 60 and 75 years old with acute or convalescent COVID-19.

The V call is TRBV9, the J call TRBJ2-1, with 8 nucleotides matching TRBD1. Germline-derived CDR1 and CDR2 are SGDLS and YYNGEE. The CDR3 length is 13 residues. V dropped 4 bases and J dropped 6; count of bases not matched to a gene: 3. The CDR3 region is CASSSDRGNEQFF. The CDR3 DNA reads as TGTGCCAGCAGCTCCGACAGGGGCAATGAGCAGTTCTTC.

In this sample, this clone turned up a few times. J is TRBJ2-7 and V is TRBV7-9, with 7 bases fitting TRBD1. The V and J ends lost 7 bases and 6 bases, in that order; junction bases with no gene match: 9. The germline CDR1 and CDR2 sequences are SEHNR and FQNEAQ (reference sequence). The CDR3 contains 13 residues. CDR3: CASKGARFVEQYF. The CDR3 nucleotides read TGTGCCAGCAAGGGGGCGCGGTTCGTCGAGCAGTACTTC.

The CDR3 DNA follows: TGTGCCACCTGCGAGGCTAGCGGCTACAATGAGCAGTTCTTC. This encodes CATCEASGYNEQFF. V gene TRBV7-2 combines with J gene TRBJ2-1; TRBD2 agrees at 7 bases. J gave up 3 bases and V 10 bases, and 9 bases lay outside the gene matches. The germline CDR1 and CDR2 sequences are SGHTA and FQGNSA. CDR3 size: 14 residues.

The V and J genes are TRBV27 and TRBJ1-6; the match to TRBD1 covers 9 bases. CDR1 and CDR2 (germline): MNHEY, SMNVEV (reference sequence). The CDR3 has 16 residues. V lost 6 bases to trimming and J lost 4 bases; unmatched junction nucleotides: 7. The CDR3 sequence is CASRSTGGYYNSPLHF. In nucleotides, the CDR3 is TGTGCCAGCAGATCCACAGGGGGCTATTATAATTCACCCCTCCACTTT.

The J gene is TRBJ2-7, the V gene TRBV5-1; 9 bases line up with TRBD1. V was clipped by 4 bases and J by 5 bases; unmatched bases: 10. The germline gives CDR1 SGHRS, CDR2 YFSETQ. This CDR3 spans 15 amino acids. CDR3 amino acids: CASSRPGQGVNEQYF. DNA of the CDR3: TGCGCCAGCAGCCGGCCGGGACAGGGTGTGAACGAGCAGTACTTC.

The V gene is TRBV4-1, the J gene TRBJ1-4; 9 bases align to TRBD1. The germline V gene has CDR1 MGHRA and CDR2 YSYEKL. CDR3 length: 14 amino acids. Losses at the gene ends were 5 bases for V and 6 bases for J; bases not matched to a gene: 4. CDR3 amino acids: CASSSRQGDEKLFF. CDR3 DNA: TGCGCCAGCAGCTCCCGACAGGGGGATGAAAAACTGTTTTTT.

This chain links TRBV24-1 with TRBJ2-3; TRBD2 matches 8 bases. With V trimmed by 5 bases and J by 6 bases, 9 bases remained unmatched. CDR3 size: 15 residues. CDR1 is KGHDR and CDR2 is SFDVKD in the germline V gene. CDR3 sequence (DNA): TGTGCCACCAGTGGGGCCGGGGGGGCCGACGATACGCAGTATTTT. Its protein product is CATSGAGGADDTQYF.

The gene calls are TRBV5-1 and TRBJ2-1, with 9 positions matching TRBD1. Trimming at V came to 4 bases and at J to 2 bases, leaving 4 bases not matched to a gene. Per germline, CDR1 SGHRS and CDR2 YFSETQ. The CDR3 is made up of 15 amino acids. CDR3 nucleotide sequence: TGCGCCAGCAGCATGACAGGGGGGACCTACAATGAGCAGTTCTTC. Amino acid sequence: CASSMTGGTYNEQFF.

The chain employs TRBV5-1 and TRBJ2-2; 11 bases match TRBD2. V shed 1 base and J 2 bases; nucleotides not matched to a gene: 4. Per germline, CDR1 SGHRS and CDR2 YFSETQ. The CDR3 length is 17 residues. The chain's CDR3 is CASSLSSGGPNTGELFF. In DNA form, the CDR3 reads TGCGCCAGCAGCTTGTCTAGCGGGGGGCCCAACACCGGGGAGCTGTTTTTT.

This clone appeared a single time. The CDR3 DNA follows: TGTGCCAGCAGTTTGTTGCAGGGAGATACGCAGTATTTT. It encodes CASSLLQGDTQYF. This chain uses TRBV27 with TRBJ2-3, with a tentative D call TRBD1 (5 bases). This CDR3 has 13 residues. CDR1 and CDR2 from the germline V gene are MNHEY and SMNVEV (reference sequence). The V and J ends lost 3 bases and 5 bases respectively, with 9 bases between them.

The chain couples TRBV12-5 to TRBJ2-1; no reliable D call. The CDR3 is 11 residues long. V gave up 3 bases and J gave up 9 bases, with 6 bases separating them. CDR1 and CDR2 (germline): LGHNT, FRNRAP. The CDR3 region is CASGFRSEQFF. DNA for the CDR3: TGTGCTAGTGGTTTTAGGAGTGAGCAGTTCTTC.

The chain links TRBV2 to TRBJ2-3; TRBD1 aligns across 8 bases. Losses at the gene ends were 4 bases for V and 1 base for J; bases not matched to a gene: 1. The CDR3 consists of 14 residues. Germline lookup yields CDR1 SNHLY and CDR2 FYNNEI. The CDR3 bases are TGTGCCAGCAGTGCAGGGGGCGGCACAGATACGCAGTATTTT. It translates to CASSAGGGTDTQYF. Complete variable domain (other parts from reference TRBV2 and TRBJ2-3): EPEVTQTPSHQVTQMGQEVILRCVPISNHLYFYWYRQILGQKVEFLVSFYNNEISEKSEIFDDQFSVERPDGSNFTLKIRSTKLEDSAMYFCASSAGGGTDTQYFGPGTRLTVL.

The chain couples TRBV2 to TRBJ2-2; possibly TRBD2 for D (5 bases). Trimming left V 5 bases short and J 4 bases short, with 11 bases between. The germline CDR1 and CDR2 sequences are SNHLY and FYNNEI. There are 14 residues in the CDR3. CDR3 DNA: TGTGCCAGCAGTAAAGATCGGGGCACCGGGGAGCTGTTTTTT. It yields the protein CASSKDRGTGELFF.

The chain joins TRBV5-6 to TRBJ1-4, with D possibly being TRBD1 (5 bases). The germline V gene encodes CDR1 SGHDT and CDR2 YYEEEE. The CDR3 spans 12 residues. Between the trimmed V and J ends, which lost 7 bases and 8 bases, there was a span of 12 bases. The CDR3: CASGDRVEKLFF. For the CDR3, the DNA is TGTGCCAGCGGAGACAGAGTGGAAAAACTGTTTTTT.

CDR3 DNA sequence: TGTGCCACCAGCAGAGTGGGGGGGCAATCACCCCAGCATTTT. Translation: CATSRVGGQSPQHF. The chain uses TRBV15 and TRBJ1-5, with a weak D call TRBD1 (6 bases). This CDR3 has 14 amino acids. CDR1 is LNHNV, CDR2 YYDKDF, per germline (reference sequence). Trimming stripped 1 base from V and 10 bases from J, with 14 bases between.

The chain links TRBV11-2 to TRBJ1-4; a possible D gene is TRBD1 (6 bases). The CDR3 extends over 14 amino acids. Trimming removed 6 bases at V and 8 bases at J, with 16 bases between. CDR1 and CDR2 from the germline V gene are SGHAT and FQNNGV. As DNA, the CDR3 is TGTGCCAGCAGTCCTGTAAGGGGGGGAGAAAAACTGTTTTTT. It specifies CASSPVRGGEKLFF.

The rearrangement links TRBV11-3 to TRBJ2-1; perhaps TRBD1 as D (6 bases). The CDR3 has 15 residues. Trimming shortened V by 6 bases and J by 0 bases, and 12 bases separated the two germline ends. CDR1 and CDR2 (germline): SGHNT, YENEEA. CDR3 nucleotides: TGTGCCAGCAGTTCCGGGACATACTCCTACAATGAGCAGTTCTTC. Translation gives CASSSGTYSYNEQFF.

The gene calls are TRBV5-6 and TRBJ2-1; 8 positions match TRBD1. J was trimmed by 3 bases and V by 4 bases; bases with no gene match: 3. Germline CDR1 reads SGHDT; CDR2 reads YYEEEE. The CDR3 extends over 14 amino acids. CDR3 loop: CASSPGTGYNEQFF. The CDR3 region has the DNA TGTGCCAGCAGCCCCGGGACAGGCTACAATGAGCAGTTCTTC.

The CDR3 spells CASSRRGRNTEAFF. For the CDR3, the DNA is TGTGCCAGTAGTAGGAGGGGCCGGAACACTGAAGCTTTCTTT. V and J are TRBV19 and TRBJ1-1, with D maybe TRBD1 (5 bases). V was clipped by 4 bases and J by 1 base, with 10 bases between them. The CDR3 spans 14 residues. CDR1 is LNHDA, CDR2 SQIVND, per germline (reference sequence).

This chain links TRBV7-9 with TRBJ1-5; TRBD1 matches at 8 bases. V gave up 1 base and J gave up 0 bases; unmatched junction bases: 5. The V gene's germline CDR1 is SEHNR and CDR2 FQNEAQ (reference sequence). The CDR3 loop spans 17 amino acids. This CDR3 is CASSLVGTGDSNQPQHF. CDR3 in DNA: TGTGCCAGCAGCTTAGTTGGGACAGGAGATAGCAATCAGCCCCAGCATTTT.

This clone was seen more than once but under ten times. This CDR3 reads CASSYSDSSGNTIYF. In DNA, the CDR3 is TGTGCCAGCAGTTACTCGGACAGCTCTGGAAACACCATATATTTT. This rearrangement joins TRBV6-5 to TRBJ1-3; tentatively, D is TRBD1 (6 bases). V was pared by 0 bases and J by 0 bases, with 6 bases between. This CDR3 has 15 residues. The germline V gene encodes CDR1 MNHEY and CDR2 SVGAGI.

The CDR3 DNA reads as TGTGCCAGCAGCCTGCTCCGGTATAGCAATCAGCCCCAGCATTTT. It is translated as CASSLLRYSNQPQHF. J is TRBJ1-5 and V is TRBV6-5; D not resolved. Germline values: CDR1 MNHEY, CDR2 SVGAGI. The CDR3 runs to 15 residues. V lost 6 bases and J 0 bases, leaving 12 bases between the germline ends.

This chain connects TRBV11-2 to TRBJ2-1; D ambiguous. The CDR3 spans 12 residues. CDR1 and CDR2 (germline): SGHAT, FQNNGV. V was cut by 5 bases and J by 8 bases, with 10 bases left in between. The CDR3 protein is CASSPSPHEQFF. The CDR3 DNA reads TGTGCCAGCAGCCCGTCCCCCCATGAGCAGTTCTTC.

J is TRBJ2-2 and V is TRBV4-1; 7 nucleotides match TRBD2. This CDR3 contains 16 residues. Germline CDR1 MGHRA, CDR2 YSYEKL. The V gene end was trimmed by 4 bases and the J gene end by 5 bases; junction bases not matched to a gene: 10. The CDR3 reads CASSPREQGGTGELFF. DNA for the CDR3: TGCGCCAGCAGCCCGCGGGAGCAGGGAGGAACCGGGGAGCTGTTTTTT.

This clone was picked up a small number of times. The J gene is TRBJ1-5, the V gene TRBV7-2; the D is unclear. Germline CDR1 SGHTA, CDR2 FQGNSA. V was pared by 0 bases and J by 4 bases, with 4 bases between. The CDR3 is 13 residues long. As DNA, the CDR3 is TGTGCCAGCAGCTTAGCAGCGAATCAGCCCCAGCATTTT. Its protein product is CASSLAANQPQHF.

This chain links TRBV19 with TRBJ1-6; D perhaps matches TRBD1 (6 bases). The CDR3 runs 16 residues. The germline V and J ends were trimmed by 4 bases and 7 bases, with 17 bases remaining between them. The germline gives CDR1 LNHDA, CDR2 SQIVND (reference sequence). CDR3 loop: CASSTDPGHRNSPLHF. Written as DNA, the CDR3 is TGTGCCAGTAGTACGGACCCGGGACACCGGAATTCACCCCTCCACTTT.

The chain combines TRBV6-5 with TRBJ2-2, with a possible D match to TRBD2 (6 bases). CDR1 and CDR2 from the germline V gene are MNHEY and SVGAGI. CDR3 length: 16 residues. Trimming removed 2 bases from V and 3 bases from J, with 13 bases in between. The CDR3 spells CASSYDGGTYTGELFF. DNA for the CDR3: TGTGCCAGCAGTTACGATGGGGGGACTTACACCGGGGAGCTGTTTTTT.

This clone was observed a few times. J is TRBJ1-2 and V is TRBV29-1; possibly TRBD1 for D (6 bases). CDR1 and CDR2 from the germline V gene are SQVTM and ANQGSEA. The V gene lost 7 bases and the J gene lost 0 bases, with 12 bases spanning the gap. CDR3 length equals 13 residues. The CDR3 bases are TGCAGCGCCATACAGGGCTCTAACTATGGCTACACCTTC. Translated: CSAIQGSNYGYTF. The full variable domain, in which reference TRBV29-1 and TRBJ1-2 provide the parts outside the CDR3, is SAVISQKPSRDICQRGTSLTIQCQVDSQVTMMFWYRQQPGQSLTLIATANQGSEATYESGFVIDKFPISRPNLTFSTLTVSNMSPEDSSIYLCSAIQGSNYGYTFGSGTRLTVV.